These 2 T cell receptor beta chains originate from one sample sequenced in a study of cytomegalovirus exposure and HLA in healthy donors. It was with 60 Vbeta and 13 Jbeta primers that the PCR ran. The table came from immunoSEQ multiplex PCR; TCRdb's copy has only in-frame clones and leaves some out. The sample has 150,000 to 200,000 clones; roughly 90% are singletons. Sequenced material: PBMCs. The origin of the receptors is a girl less than two years old in good health and CMV-seronegative.

The chain links TRBV28 to TRBJ2-5; 8 positions match TRBD1. V shed 4 bases and J 3 bases; nucleotides not matched to a gene: 10. This CDR3 has 16 residues. Germline assignment: CDR1 MDHEN and CDR2 SYDVKM. DNA of the CDR3: TGTGCCAGCAGTTCGACGACCGGGACAGGTAAAGAGACCCAGTACTTC. Translation gives CASSSTTGTGKETQYF.

In its sample, this clone was seen a few times. This sequence joins TRBV19 and TRBJ2-7; D may be TRBD2 (6 bases). This CDR3 has 14 residues. Germline V gene data show CDR1 as LNHDA and CDR2 as SQIVND (reference sequence). V lost 3 bases to trimming and J lost 2 bases, with 11 bases between them. The DNA for the CDR3 is TGTGCCAGTAGTATTTCCGGGAGTCCCTACGAGCAGTACTTC. The encoded protein is CASSISGSPYEQYF.